This paragraph covers one TCR beta chain sequence. Antigen specificity is unknown. TCRdb itself ran the reads through MiXCR, one entry per CDR3 protein. The repertoire holds more than 45,000 distinct CDR3 sequences, with roughly a third as singletons. The sample is drawn from a study of T cell repertoires in cytomegalovirus infection. Study context: CMV infection plus the matching HLA type was flagged by public TCR beta signatures.

The CDR3 is 13 residues long. Germline loops: CDR1 SGHNT, CDR2 YYREEE (reference sequence). With 0 bases removed from V and 6 bases from J, the gap between germline ends came to 9 bases. Study results and caveats: CMV-specific HLA-C-restricted TCR beta clonotypes dominated the ex vivo response. Totalled public TCR beta family frequency picked out people who carried CMV plus the relevant HLA.

The material sequenced was PBMCs, sequenced either directly or after in vitro stimulation (not recorded which). The chain links TRBV5-4 to TRBJ1-2; no firm D call. The receptor was derived from a human donor in good health (CMV status not recorded). Some clones in this sample may be carry-over from other donors' samples. CDR3 DNA: TGTGCCAGCAGCTTGGCCACCTCAAATGGCTACACCTTC. Translating it yields CASSLATSNGYTF.